Reported below is one T cell receptor beta chain. Its antigen is currently unknown. This record belongs to a study of a mutant IDH1 vaccine in newly diagnosed glioma. Indicated time point: week 23, last vaccination. Alongside topical imiquimod, each dose of vaccine comprised 300 ug of mutant IDH1 20-mer peptide. Donors had new IDH1-mutant astrocytomas of WHO grade 3 or 4 (ATRX-lost). This CDR3 is built from 14 residues. Germline lookup yields CDR1 MDHEN and CDR2 SYDVKM. V shed 7 bases and J shed 2 bases, with 14 bases lying between them. Assay: immunoSEQ multiplex PCR; the TCRdb copy retains only in-frame clones and omits some. The table shows approximately 81,000 clones, with 85% occurring only once.

The chain carries TRBV28 and TRBJ2-5, with D unresolved. The sequence derives from a man aged 25-45 years with glioma. Some clones in this sample may be carry-over from other donors' samples. The sample was PBMCs, taken from a glioma patient whose treatment included an IDH1 peptide vaccine. The CDR3 here is CASNGHTIQETQYF. The CDR3, as DNA: TGTGCCAGCAATGGGCACACGATACAAGAGACCCAGTACTTC. Looking up the rest from reference TRBV28 and TRBJ2-5 gives the full variable domain: DVKVTQSSRYLVKRTGEKVFLECVQDMDHENMFWYRQDPGLGLRLIYFSYDVKMKEKGDIPEGYSVSREKKERFSLILESASTNQTSMYLCASNGHTIQETQYFGPGTRLLVL.